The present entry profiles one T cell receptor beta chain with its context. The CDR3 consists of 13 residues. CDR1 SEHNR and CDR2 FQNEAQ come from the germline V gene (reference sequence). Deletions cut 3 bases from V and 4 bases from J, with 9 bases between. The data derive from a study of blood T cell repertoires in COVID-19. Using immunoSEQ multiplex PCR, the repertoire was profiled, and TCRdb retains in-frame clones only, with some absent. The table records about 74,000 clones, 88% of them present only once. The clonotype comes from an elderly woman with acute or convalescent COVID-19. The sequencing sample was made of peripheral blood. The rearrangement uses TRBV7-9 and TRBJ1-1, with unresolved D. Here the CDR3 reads CASSLEGGTEAFF. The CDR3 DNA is TGTGCCAGCAGCTTGGAGGGCGGCACTGAAGCTTTCTTT.